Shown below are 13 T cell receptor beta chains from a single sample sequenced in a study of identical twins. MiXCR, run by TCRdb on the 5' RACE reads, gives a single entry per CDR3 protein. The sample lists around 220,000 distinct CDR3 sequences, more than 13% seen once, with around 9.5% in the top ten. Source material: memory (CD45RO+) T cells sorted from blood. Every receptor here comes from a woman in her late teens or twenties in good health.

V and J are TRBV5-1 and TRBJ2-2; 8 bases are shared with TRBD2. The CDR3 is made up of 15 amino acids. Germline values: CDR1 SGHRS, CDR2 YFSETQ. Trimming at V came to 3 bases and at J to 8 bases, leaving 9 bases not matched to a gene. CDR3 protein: CASSSTGSGMGELFF. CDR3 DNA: TGCGCCAGCAGCTCCACCGGTAGCGGGATGGGGGAGCTGTTTTTT.

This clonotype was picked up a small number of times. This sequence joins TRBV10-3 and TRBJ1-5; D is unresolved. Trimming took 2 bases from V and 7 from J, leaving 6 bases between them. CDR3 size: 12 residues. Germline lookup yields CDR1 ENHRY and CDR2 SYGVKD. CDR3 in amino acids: CAISEAEQPQHF. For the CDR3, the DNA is TGTGCCATCAGTGAGGCGGAGCAGCCCCAGCATTTT.

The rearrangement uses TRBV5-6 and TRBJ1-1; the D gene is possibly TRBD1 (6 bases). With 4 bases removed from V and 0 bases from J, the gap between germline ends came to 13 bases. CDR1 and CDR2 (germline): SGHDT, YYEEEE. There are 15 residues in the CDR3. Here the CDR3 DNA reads TGTGCCAGCAGCCTGTACACAGGGATGAACACTGAAGCTTTCTTT. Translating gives CASSLYTGMNTEAFF.

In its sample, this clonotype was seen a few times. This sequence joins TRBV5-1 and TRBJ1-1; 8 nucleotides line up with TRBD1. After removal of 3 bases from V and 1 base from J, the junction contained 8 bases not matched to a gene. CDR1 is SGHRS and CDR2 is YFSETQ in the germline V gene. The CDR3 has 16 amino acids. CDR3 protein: CASSSYPGTGNTEAFF. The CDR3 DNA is TGCGCCAGCAGCTCGTATCCCGGGACAGGGAACACTGAAGCTTTCTTT.

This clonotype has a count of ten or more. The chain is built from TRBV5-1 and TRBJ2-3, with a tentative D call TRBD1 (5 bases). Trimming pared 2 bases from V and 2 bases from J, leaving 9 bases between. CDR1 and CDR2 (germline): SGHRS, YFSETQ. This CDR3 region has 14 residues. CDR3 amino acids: CASSFSGATDTQYF. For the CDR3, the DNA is TGCGCCAGCAGCTTTTCTGGGGCCACAGATACGCAGTATTTT.

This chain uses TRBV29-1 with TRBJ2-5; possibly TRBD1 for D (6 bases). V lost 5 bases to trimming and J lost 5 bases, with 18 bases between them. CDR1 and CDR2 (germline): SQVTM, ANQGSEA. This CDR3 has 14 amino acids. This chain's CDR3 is CSVLFRDIRETQYF. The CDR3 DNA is TGCAGCGTTCTATTCAGGGACATTAGGGAGACCCAGTACTTC.

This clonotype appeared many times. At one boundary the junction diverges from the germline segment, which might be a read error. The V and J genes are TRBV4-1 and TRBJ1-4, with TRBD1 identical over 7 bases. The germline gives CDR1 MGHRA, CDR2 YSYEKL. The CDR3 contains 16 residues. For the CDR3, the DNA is TGCGCGAGCAGCCAAGATACGGGACAGCTTAATGAAAAACTGTTTTTT. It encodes CASSQDTGQLNEKLFF.

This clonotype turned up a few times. The CDR3 here is CAISPSSGGNTGELFF. The DNA for the CDR3 is TGTGCCATCAGTCCCTCCAGCGGGGGCAACACCGGGGAGCTGTTTTTT. J is TRBJ2-2 and V is TRBV10-3, with 8 bases matching TRBD2. CDR1 is ENHRY, CDR2 SYGVKD, per germline. The CDR3 is 16 amino acids. J lost 2 bases, V lost 5 bases, and 7 bases had no gene match.

CDR3 in DNA: TGTGCCAGCAGCGCCTCCCACGGGACTAGCGGAACCTACGAGCAGTACTTC. Translation gives CASSASHGTSGTYEQYF. The rearrangement links TRBV11-2 to TRBJ2-7, with TRBD2 matching 11 bases. In germline, CDR1 is SGHAT, CDR2 FQNNGV. The trim removed 5 bases at V and 2 bases at J, leaving 11 bases unmatched. This CDR3 spans 17 amino acids.

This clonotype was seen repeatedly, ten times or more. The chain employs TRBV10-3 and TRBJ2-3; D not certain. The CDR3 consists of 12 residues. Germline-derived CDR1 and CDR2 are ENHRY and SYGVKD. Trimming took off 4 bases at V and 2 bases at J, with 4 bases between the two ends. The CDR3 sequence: CAISGPTDTQYF. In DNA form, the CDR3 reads TGTGCCATCAGTGGGCCCACAGATACGCAGTATTTT.

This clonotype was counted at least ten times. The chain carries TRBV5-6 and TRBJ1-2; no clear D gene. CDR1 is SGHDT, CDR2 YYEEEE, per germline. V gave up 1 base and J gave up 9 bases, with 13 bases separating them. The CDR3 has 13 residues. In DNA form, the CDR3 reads TGTGCCAGCAGCTTGCGGGCAGGCGAACGCTACACCTTC. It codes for CASSLRAGERYTF.

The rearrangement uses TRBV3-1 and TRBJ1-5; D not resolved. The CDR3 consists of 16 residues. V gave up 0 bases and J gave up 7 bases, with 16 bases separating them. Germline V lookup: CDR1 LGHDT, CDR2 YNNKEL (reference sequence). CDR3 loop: CASSQDLPGRNQPQHF. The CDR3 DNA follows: TGTGCCAGCAGCCAAGACTTACCAGGTCGGAACCAGCCCCAGCATTTT.

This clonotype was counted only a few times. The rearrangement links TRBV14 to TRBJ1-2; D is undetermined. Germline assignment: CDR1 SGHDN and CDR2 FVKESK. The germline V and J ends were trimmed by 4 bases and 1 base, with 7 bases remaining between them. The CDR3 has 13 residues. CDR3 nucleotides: TGTGCCAGCAGCCCTCAGGTTAACTATGGCTACACCTTC. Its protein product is CASSPQVNYGYTF.